The rows below give T cell receptor beta chains drawn from one sample of a study of identical twins. TCRdb passed the 5' RACE reads through MiXCR, listing each CDR3 protein once. The profile shows some 900,000 distinct CDR3 sequences, approximately 13% of them singletons. These data are also associated with another study on yellow fever vaccine responses in identical twins.

The specimen was PBMCs. The receptors come from a woman under 30 in good health. CDR3s include the opening cysteine and the closing phenylalanine or tryptophan. Fields, in order: V gene, D gene, clone size, J gene, CDR3 length, CDR3 protein, CDR3 DNA. D genes are given only for firm matches. Only some rows state a clone size, as once, few, many or a class for expanded clones.

TRBV7-9	.	few	TRBJ1-6	14	CASGPGTVNSPLHF	TGTGCCAGCGGGCCCGGGACGGTAAATTCACCCCTCCACTTT
TRBV12-3/TRBV12-4	.	few	TRBJ2-2	16	CASSRTATSNTGELFF	TGTGCCAGCAGTCGAACAGCGACCTCGAACACCGGGGAGCTGTTTTTT
TRBV20-1	TRBD2	many	TRBJ2-5	12	CSVVLAKETQYF	TGCAGTGTTGTACTAGCGAAAGAGACCCAGTACTTC
TRBV7-2	.	.	TRBJ2-1	16	CASLLKGGPPYNEQFF	TGTGCCAGCCTCCTTAAGGGGGGGCCGCCCTACAATGAGCAGTTCTTC
TRBV5-5	.	few	TRBJ2-5	13	CASSSRAQETQYF	TGTGCCAGCAGCTCGCGGGCCCAAGAGACCCAGTACTTC
TRBV4-1	TRBD1	.	TRBJ2-1	17	CASSQRLPGQGYNEQFF	TGCGCCAGCAGCCAAAGGCTACCGGGACAGGGTTACAATGAGCAGTTCTTC
TRBV7-9	TRBD2	.	TRBJ2-3	15	CASSPIGGGPDTQYF	TGTGCCAGCAGCCCTATCGGGGGGGGGCCAGATACGCAGTATTTT
TRBV7-8	.	.	TRBJ2-2	15	CASSGGVAGTGELFF	TGTGCCAGCAGCGGTGGGGTCGCGGGCACCGGGGAGCTGTTTTTT
TRBV6-5	.	few	TRBJ1-6	12	CASRFRETPLHF	TGTGCCAGCAGGTTTAGAGAGACACCCCTCCACTTT
TRBV7-2	TRBD1	.	TRBJ2-6	17	CASSKRGQTSGANVLTF	TGTGCCAGCAGCAAAAGGGGACAGACATCTGGGGCCAACGTCCTGACTTTC
TRBV7-9	TRBD1	.	TRBJ2-4	14	CASSAGQGKNIQYF	TGTGCCAGCAGCGCGGGACAGGGTAAAAACATTCAGTACTTC
TRBV7-7	TRBD2	.	TRBJ2-5	16	CASSLGIAGGQETQYF	TGTGCCAGCAGCTTAGGAATAGCGGGGGGACAAGAGACCCAGTACTTC
TRBV20-1	.	few	TRBJ2-1	14	CSAPPPGAYNEQFF	TGCAGTGCCCCCCCGCCGGGAGCTTACAATGAGCAGTTCTTC
TRBV3-1	TRBD2	.	TRBJ2-2	16	CASSPSGGTNTGELFF	TGTGCCAGCAGTCCTAGCGGGGGCACGAACACCGGGGAGCTGTTTTTT
TRBV12-3/TRBV12-4	TRBD1	many	TRBJ1-6	14	CASSLTGANSPLHF	TGTGCCAGCAGTTTAACAGGGGCCAATTCACCCCTCCACTTT
TRBV15	.	.	TRBJ2-3	14	CATSRALETDTQYF	TGTGCCACCAGCAGAGCCCTGGAGACAGATACGCAGTATTTT
TRBV12-3/TRBV12-4	.	.	TRBJ2-3	14	CASSSTAGAGGLYF	TGTGCCAGCAGCTCCACAGCGGGGGCAGGGGGCCTTTATTTT
TRBV20-1	TRBD2	many	TRBJ2-7	19	CSANEAGGPSTGPDFEQYF	TGCAGTGCTAATGAAGCGGGAGGGCCAAGTACAGGGCCTGATTTCGAGCAGTACTTC
TRBV28	.	.	TRBJ2-4	18	CASSLPPTTGTEKNIQYF	TGTGCCAGCAGTTTACCCCCCACAACCGGGACGGAGAAAAACATTCAGTACTTC
TRBV20-1	TRBD2	.	TRBJ2-1	17	CSARDRKASGRWNEQFF	TGCAGTGCTAGAGATCGAAAGGCTAGCGGGAGGTGGAATGAGCAGTTCTTC
TRBV9	.	few	TRBJ1-1	14	CASSVKRANTEAFF	TGTGCCAGCAGCGTAAAAAGGGCGAACACTGAAGCTTTCTTT
TRBV6-5	.	.	TRBJ1-6	15	CASSWTAKNNSPLHF	TGTGCCAGCAGTTGGACGGCCAAGAATAATTCACCCCTCCACTTT
TRBV28	TRBD2	few	TRBJ2-1	17	CASSHYFTSGIGNEQFF	TGTGCCAGCAGTCACTATTTTACTAGCGGGATTGGCAATGAGCAGTTCTTC
TRBV27	.	.	TRBJ2-7	10	CASGLYEQYF	TGTGCCAGCGGCCTCTACGAGCAGTACTTC
TRBV29-1	.	many	TRBJ1-1	11	CSVTQNTEAFF	TGCAGCGTAACACAGAACACTGAAGCTTTCTTT
TRBV7-2	.	.	TRBJ2-2	17	CASSISVIGASGGELFF	TGTGCCAGCAGCATATCCGTAATCGGGGCGAGCGGGGGGGAGCTGTTTTTT
TRBV6-5	TRBD2	.	TRBJ2-3	19	CASSYPGGTSGESTDTQYF	TGTGCCAGCAGTTACCCGGGGGGGACTAGCGGGGAGAGCACAGATACGCAGTATTTT
TRBV5-6	.	many	TRBJ1-1	11	CASTGNAEAFF	TGTGCCAGCACGGGGAACGCTGAAGCTTTCTTT
TRBV18	TRBD1	.	TRBJ2-1	16	CASSPGRGLSYNEQFF	TGTGCCAGCTCACCAGGAAGGGGGCTCTCCTACAATGAGCAGTTCTTC
TRBV6-1	.	.	TRBJ2-6	15	CASRRQDSGANVLTF	TGTGCCAGCAGAAGACAAGACTCTGGGGCCAACGTCCTGACTTTC
TRBV6-1	TRBD1	few	TRBJ1-5	14	CASTPRDRNQPQHF	TGTGCCAGCACGCCCCGGGACAGAAATCAGCCCCAGCATTTT
TRBV29-1	.	.	TRBJ1-1	14	CSVPKPSHGTEAFF	TGCAGCGTCCCCAAGCCCAGCCATGGCACTGAAGCTTTCTTT
TRBV27	.	few	TRBJ1-6	14	CASMEAIYNSPLHF	TGTGCCAGCATGGAAGCAATTTATAATTCACCCCTCCACTTT
TRBV20-1	TRBD2	.	TRBJ2-1	15	CSARERGLATNEQFF	TGCAGTGCTAGAGAACGGGGACTAGCGACCAATGAGCAGTTCTTC
TRBV6-5	.	few	TRBJ2-7	13	CASSYLLGHEQYF	TGTGCCAGCAGTTACCTTCTAGGCCACGAGCAGTACTTC
TRBV20-1	.	.	TRBJ2-3	15	CSALPPGLPTDTQYF	TGCAGTGCTTTACCTCCGGGACTCCCCACAGATACGCAGTATTTT
TRBV20-1	.	.	TRBJ2-1	15	CSARVGGGSYNEQFF	TGCAGTGCTAGAGTTGGGGGAGGCTCCTACAATGAGCAGTTCTTC
TRBV20-1	.	few	TRBJ1-5	14	CSARGVVSTDTQHF	TGCAGTGCCAGAGGGGTAGTAAGCACAGATACGCAGCATTTT
TRBV11-2	.	few	TRBJ2-1	13	CASKTPVGNEQFF	TGTGCCAGCAAGACCCCCGTGGGCAATGAGCAGTTCTTC
TRBV3-1	.	many	TRBJ2-7	13	CASSQDRRYEQYF	TGTGCCAGCAGCCAAGATCGCCGGTACGAGCAGTACTTC
TRBV5-1	.	.	TRBJ1-1	13	CASSPGQRTEAFF	TGCGCCAGCAGCCCCGGACAGCGCACTGAAGCTTTCTTT
TRBV4-1	.	.	TRBJ1-1	16	CASSPPGGGQNTEAFF	TGCGCCAGCAGCCCCCCCGGTGGGGGGCAGAACACTGAAGCTTTCTTT